The source of this T cell receptor beta chain is a study of T cell repertoires in cytomegalovirus infection. On the study more broadly: Epitope selection comprised recently identified HLA-C-restricted CMV epitopes and well-studied HLA-B-restricted CMV epitopes. Public TCR beta signatures were indicative of both CMV infection and a matching HLA type. Findings and caveats of the study: Totalled public TCR beta family frequency picked out people who carried CMV plus the relevant HLA. HLA-C-restricted, CMV-specific TCR beta clonotypes were dominant ex vivo.

This clonotype is a singleton in its sample. Antigen: not known. TCRdb re-called the reads through MiXCR, storing one row per CDR3 protein. The sample contains about half a million distinct CDR3 sequences, 33% of which appear only once. The CDR3 totals 17 residues. Per the germline V gene, CDR1 is MNHEY and CDR2 is SMNVEV (reference sequence). V trimming: 2 bases; J trimming: 2 bases; junction bases outside the gene matches: 10. The TCR originated in a human donor in good health (CMV status not recorded). Some clones in this sample may be carry-over from other donors' samples. The chain joins TRBV27 to TRBJ1-2; TRBD1 agrees at 8 bases. The starting material was cultured PBMCs, obtained from culture after CMV antigen stimulation. The CDR3 region is CASSLTVSAGGNYGYTF. The CDR3 coding sequence is TGTGCCAGCAGTTTAACCGTGTCGGCAGGGGGCAACTATGGCTACACCTTC.